A single sample gave rise to the 2 T cell receptor beta chains below, sequenced in a study of PD-L1 blockade in urothelial cancer. The table came from immunoSEQ multiplex PCR; TCRdb's copy has only in-frame clones and leaves some out. Of approximately 100,000 clones listed, over 75% are singletons. The sequenced sample was PBMCs, obtained around atezolizumab (anti-PD-L1) treatment. Receptors originate from a man aged 50 to 59 with urothelial cancer.

The rearrangement links TRBV5-1 to TRBJ1-1, with TRBD1 matching 9 bases. CDR3 length: 14 amino acids. Germline trimming cut 5 bases from V and 0 bases from J; bases unmatched to any gene: 2. Looked up from germline, CDR1 is SGHRS and CDR2 is YFSETQ. CDR3 in DNA: TGCGCCAGCAGGGGGACAGGGATGAACACTGAAGCTTTCTTT. It yields the protein CASRGTGMNTEAFF.

The chain carries TRBV6-1 and TRBJ1-1; 8 bases agree with TRBD1. This CDR3 has 12 amino acids. Per the germline V gene, CDR1 is MNHNS and CDR2 is SASEGT. The trim removed 10 bases at V and 3 bases at J, leaving 4 bases unmatched. The CDR3 coding sequence is TGTGCCATCCGACAGGGGTACACTGAAGCTTTCTTT. Its translation is CAIRQGYTEAFF.